What follows are 25 T cell receptor beta chains derived from one specimen sequenced in a study of regulatory T cells in long-lasting Graves disease (TCRdb year 2021). The time point label on this specimen signifies: persistent/refractory GD, antithyroid drugs over 5 years with positive TRAb. For both TCR sequencing and RNA sequencing, RNA was extracted from PBMCs using TRIzol. Library generation was performed with multiplex PCR. The run used an Illumina HiSeq 4000. CDR3 regions were amplified by Arm-PCR with iRepertoire HTBI primers to construct TCR beta libraries. TCRdb reprocessed the public reads (quality trimming at Q25 with fastp, clone calling with MiXCR) and kept in-frame beta chains. Here each entry gathers all rows of one CDR3 protein and keeps the most common genes and DNA. A total of 350,000 to 450,000 distinct CDR3 sequences appear in this sample, more than 20% of them only once. Less than 30% of the sample is held by the ten biggest clonotypes.

The sample in question was peripheral blood mononuclear cells (PBMCs), obtained when the disease was refractory, from a patient treated with antithyroid drugs. The receptors derive from a woman aged 40 to 49 with Graves disease. Donor details come from another sample of the same person, matched by shared clones.

This clonotype was counted at least ten times. This rearrangement joins TRBV7-9 to TRBJ1-4; D is unclear. Trimming shortened V by 5 bases and J by 0 bases, and 10 bases separated the two germline ends. Germline V gives CDR1 SEHNR, CDR2 FQNEAQ (reference sequence). This CDR3 is built from 15 residues. The CDR3 sequence is CASSTYFATNEKLFF. The CDR3 nucleotides read TGTGCCAGCAGCACGTATTTTGCAACTAATGAAAAACTGTTTTTT. The complete variable domain, with remaining parts taken from reference TRBV7-9 and TRBJ1-4, reads DTGVSQNPRHKITKRGQNVTFRCDPISEHNRLYWYRQTLGQGPEFLTYFQNEAQLEKSRLLSDRFSAERPKGSFSTLEIQRTEQGDSAMYLCASSTYFATNEKLFFGSGTQLSVL.

This chain connects TRBV5-1 to TRBJ1-6; weak D call: TRBD1 (5 bases). Trimming removed 1 base from V and 4 bases from J, with 9 bases in between. This CDR3 contains 15 residues. Germline V lookup: CDR1 SGHRS, CDR2 YFSETQ. CDR3 amino acids: CASSLSTDYNSPLHF. In DNA, the CDR3 is TGCGCCAGCAGCTTGTCGACAGATTATAATTCACCCCTCCACTTT.

This clonotype was counted a few times. The CDR3 DNA is TGTGCCAGCAGATCAACTCAGGGAGGAGGTTGGATGGTTGGGGAAAAACTGTTTTTT. Translation: CASRSTQGGGWMVGEKLFF. The V gene is TRBV6-1, the J gene TRBJ1-4; tentative D call: TRBD1 (5 bases). CDR3 length equals 19 residues. V lost 6 bases and J 8 bases, leaving 31 bases between the germline ends. CDR1 is MNHNS and CDR2 is SASEGT in the germline V gene.

This clonotype appeared a few times. The chain uses TRBV6-4 and TRBJ2-3; D might be TRBD1 (6 bases). The CDR3 is 15 residues long. Trimming took 2 bases from V and 1 from J, leaving 10 bases between them. Germline V gene sequence: CDR1 MRHNA, CDR2 SNTAGT. CDR3: CASSDRAGGTDTQYF. CDR3 coding DNA: TGTGCCAGCAGTGACAGGGCAGGGGGCACAGATACGCAGTATTTT.

This clonotype occurred many times. V and J are TRBV14 and TRBJ2-6; D gene unclear. The CDR3 totals 18 residues. CDR1 is SGHDN, CDR2 FVKESK, per germline. V was pared by 3 bases and J by 0 bases, with 15 bases between. The CDR3 DNA is TGTGCCAGCAGCCAGGATACCAGATGGTACTCTGGGGCCAACGTCCTGACTTTC. Translated: CASSQDTRWYSGANVLTF.

The table lists this clonotype with many counts. The rearrangement uses TRBV12-3 or TRBV12-4 and TRBJ2-5, with a weak D call TRBD1 (6 bases). The CDR3 is 15 residues long. V lost 3 bases and J 4 bases, leaving 15 bases between the germline ends. CDR3 nucleotide sequence: TGTGCCAGCAGTTTGGCAGGCCCCAGGGGAGAGACCCAGTACTTC. Translation gives CASSLAGPRGETQYF.

This sequence joins TRBV18 and TRBJ2-6; TRBD2 matches at 12 bases. J was trimmed by 4 bases and V by 2 bases; bases with no gene match: 6. The CDR3 is 18 amino acids. The germline V gene has CDR1 KGHSH and CDR2 LQKENI. This chain's CDR3 is CASSPKLAGGPGANVLTF. In DNA, the CDR3 is TGTGCCAGCTCACCAAAACTAGCGGGAGGCCCCGGGGCCAACGTCCTGACTTTC. Drawing the rest from reference TRBV18 and TRBJ2-6, the complete variable domain is NAGVMQNPRHLVRRRGQEARLRCSPMKGHSHVYWYRQLPEEGLKFMVYLQKENIIDESGMPKERFSAEFPKEGPSILRIQQVVRGDSAAYFCASSPKLAGGPGANVLTFGAGSRLTVL.

This clonotype was counted a few times. The chain has TRBV29-1 and TRBJ1-1; D unclear. Per the germline V gene, CDR1 is SQVTM and CDR2 is ANQGSEA. This CDR3 contains 14 residues. Trimming left V 2 bases short and J 1 base short, with 11 bases between. The DNA for the CDR3 is TGCAGCGTTGAACGTCGGGGATCGAACACTGAAGCTTTCTTT. Amino acids: CSVERRGSNTEAFF. The complete variable domain, with remaining parts taken from reference TRBV29-1 and TRBJ1-1, reads SAVISQKPSRDICQRGTSLTIQCQVDSQVTMMFWYRQQPGQSLTLIATANQGSEATYESGFVIDKFPISRPNLTFSTLTVSNMSPEDSSIYLCSVERRGSNTEAFFGQGTRLTVV.

This chain connects TRBV7-3 to TRBJ1-1, with a tentative D call TRBD1 (5 bases). The CDR3 spans 15 residues. CDR1 and CDR2 from the germline V gene are SGHTA and FQGTGA. V lost 2 bases and J 0 bases, leaving 10 bases between the germline ends. The CDR3 is CASSLAKGMNTEAFF. CDR3 sequence (DNA): TGTGCCAGCAGCTTAGCGAAGGGGATGAACACTGAAGCTTTCTTT.

The sample holds many counts of this clonotype. The chain employs TRBV2 and TRBJ1-1; TRBD1 agrees at 8 bases. The CDR3 runs 14 residues. Germline lookup yields CDR1 SNHLY and CDR2 FYNNEI. V dropped 6 bases and J dropped 1; count of bases not matched to a gene: 4. CDR3 region: CASRKGTGNTEAFF. DNA of the CDR3: TGTGCCAGCAGGAAGGGGACAGGGAACACTGAAGCTTTCTTT.

Points on this clonotype: A read error likely explains this, since a far larger clone differs by one base. Here the CDR3 omits its conserved ending phenylalanine or tryptophan, so a read error is the likely source. The J gene is TRBJ2-7, the V gene TRBV2; 11 bases fit TRBD2. This CDR3 spans 13 amino acids. CDR1 and CDR2 from the germline V gene are SNHLY and FYNNEI. V shed 8 bases, J shed 3 bases, and the junction held 3 bases outside the gene matches. The CDR3 reads CASGLAGGYEQYL. The CDR3 DNA reads TGTGCCAGCGGGCTAGCGGGAGGCTACGAGCAGTACCTC.

The chain has TRBV3-1 and TRBJ1-5; D is undetermined. The V end was cut by 1 base, the J end by 3 bases, with 4 bases between. The CDR3 has 13 amino acids. Germline CDR1 reads LGHDT; CDR2 reads YNNKEL (reference sequence). The CDR3 region is CASSQGDNQPQHF. CDR3 coding DNA: TGTGCCAGCAGCCAAGGGGACAATCAGCCCCAGCATTTT. Complete variable domain (other parts from reference TRBV3-1 and TRBJ1-5): DTAVSQTPKYLVTQMGNDKSIKCEQNLGHDTMYWYKQDSKKFLKIMFSYNNKELIINETVPNRFSPKSPDKAHLNLHINSLELGDSAVYFCASSQGDNQPQHFGDGTRLSIL.

V and J are TRBV19 and TRBJ2-5; the D gene is possibly TRBD2 (6 bases). This CDR3 has 12 residues. Germline V gives CDR1 LNHDA, CDR2 SQIVND (reference sequence). V was pared by 7 bases and J by 1 base, with 7 bases between. The CDR3 DNA reads as TGTGCCAGTAAGGGACTCCAAGAGACCCAGTACTTC. Protein: CASKGLQETQYF.

This clonotype was detected ten times or more. The V and J genes are TRBV28 and TRBJ1-5; D is unclear. Trimming shortened V by 6 bases and J by 4 bases, and 13 bases separated the two germline ends. The CDR3 totals 14 residues. Germline-derived CDR1 and CDR2 are MDHEN and SYDVKM. The CDR3 reads CASRTWNINQPQHF. The CDR3 DNA reads TGTGCCAGCAGGACCTGGAACATAAATCAGCCCCAGCATTTT. The full variable domain, in which reference TRBV28 and TRBJ1-5 provide the parts outside the CDR3, is DVKVTQSSRYLVKRTGEKVFLECVQDMDHENMFWYRQDPGLGLRLIYFSYDVKMKEKGDIPEGYSVSREKKERFSLILESASTNQTSMYLCASRTWNINQPQHFGDGTRLSIL.

The chain recombines TRBV5-6 with TRBJ1-1, with unresolved D. The CDR3 consists of 16 residues. Trimming took 2 bases from V and 1 from J, leaving 15 bases between them. CDR1 SGHDT and CDR2 YYEEEE come from the germline V gene. CDR3 DNA: TGTGCCAGCAGCTTAGAAGGCAGATTCCCGAACACTGAAGCTTTCTTT. It translates to CASSLEGRFPNTEAFF.

This rearrangement joins TRBV6-2 or TRBV6-3 to TRBJ2-2; possible D gene TRBD1, 6 bases. V lost 0 bases and J lost 4, with 12 bases in between. This CDR3 is built from 16 residues. The V gene's germline CDR1 is MNHEY and CDR2 SVGEGT. The CDR3 coding sequence is TGTGCCAGCAGTTACTCCTGGACAGCGAGCACCGGGGAGCTGTTTTTT. Its protein product is CASSYSWTASTGELFF.

The rearrangement links TRBV28 to TRBJ2-1; 14 nucleotides match TRBD2. Germline V CDR1 and CDR2: MDHEN, SYDVKM. The V and J ends lost 6 bases and 12 bases, in that order; junction bases with no gene match: 10. This CDR3 is built from 15 residues. Here the CDR3 DNA reads TGTGCCAGCAGCCCACCGGGACTAGCGGGAGTAGCGCAGTTCTTC. Translating gives CASSPPGLAGVAQFF.

V gene TRBV7-9 combines with J gene TRBJ1-4; D call uncertain. There are 16 residues in the CDR3. The germline V gene encodes CDR1 SEHNR and CDR2 FQNEAQ (reference sequence). V lost 6 bases to trimming and J lost 0 bases, with 14 bases between them. The CDR3 here is CASSTGVFSTNEKLFF. The CDR3 coding sequence is TGTGCCAGCAGTACTGGGGTTTTCTCAACTAATGAAAAACTGTTTTTT.

This clonotype was seen a handful of times. The chain links TRBV13 to TRBJ1-2; D possibly corresponds to TRBD1 (5 bases). This CDR3 has 15 residues. V was cut by 7 bases and J by 3 bases, with 18 bases left in between. The germline V gene has CDR1 PRHDT and CDR2 FYEKMQ (reference sequence). For the CDR3, the DNA is TGTGCCAGCACCCTCCGGACATGGGAGGACTATGGCTACACCTTC. Protein sequence: CASTLRTWEDYGYTF.

This clonotype was recorded at least ten times. This chain connects TRBV28 to TRBJ2-7; D tentatively fits TRBD1 or TRBD2 (5 bases each). Per the germline V gene, CDR1 is MDHEN and CDR2 is SYDVKM. This CDR3 spans 13 amino acids. Deletions cut 6 bases from V and 6 bases from J, with 15 bases between. The CDR3 reads CASRPRGTFEQYF. DNA of the CDR3: TGTGCCAGCAGACCGCGTGGGACGTTCGAGCAGTACTTC.

The J gene is TRBJ1-2, the V gene TRBV10-2, with TRBD1 identical over 8 bases. This CDR3 is 13 amino acids long. Germline V CDR1 and CDR2: WSHSY, SAAADI. J gave up 6 bases and V 6 bases, and 6 bases lay outside the gene matches. CDR3 DNA: TGCGCCAGCAGGGATACAGGGGGTCATGGCTACACCTTC. Translating gives CASRDTGGHGYTF.

With respect to this clonotype: An end of the junction differs from the germline gene, which may be a read error. The chain uses TRBV12-3 or TRBV12-4 and TRBJ2-2, with D perhaps matching TRBD1 (5 bases). CDR3 length: 14 residues. The CDR3 is CASRFRVGTGELFF. For the CDR3, the DNA is TGTGCTAGCAGGTTCAGGGTGGGCACCGGGGAGCTGTTTTTT.

This clonotype was counted many times. The rearrangement links TRBV12-3 or TRBV12-4 to TRBJ2-5; TRBD2 aligns across 10 bases. This CDR3 has 16 residues. Losses at the gene ends were 2 bases for V and 4 bases for J; bases not matched to a gene: 7. The CDR3 here is CASSLRLAGDGETQYF. The CDR3 coding sequence is TGTGCCAGCAGTTTAAGGCTAGCGGGAGACGGAGAGACCCAGTACTTC.

This clonotype showed up just a few times. The chain is built from TRBV20-1 and TRBJ1-1; 7 nucleotides agree with TRBD1. V was clipped by 0 bases and J by 0 bases; unmatched bases: 4. CDR1 DFQATT and CDR2 SNEGSKA come from the germline V gene (reference sequence). This CDR3 has 15 residues. Here the CDR3 reads CSAREFTGVNTEAFF. CDR3 nucleotides: TGCAGTGCTAGAGAGTTCACAGGGGTGAACACTGAAGCTTTCTTT.

The V call is TRBV3-1, the J call TRBJ2-5, with D unclear. Germline values: CDR1 LGHDT, CDR2 YNNKEL (reference sequence). V was cut by 0 bases and J by 4 bases, with 9 bases left in between. The CDR3 spans 14 residues. CDR3 coding DNA: TGTGCCAGCAGCCAAGATCTCCTACCAGAGACCCAGTACTTC. It codes for CASSQDLLPETQYF.